Listed here is a single T cell receptor beta chain. The antigen remains undetermined. The length of the CDR3 is 14 residues. The J segment lost 4 bases and the V segment lost 6 bases, leaving 6 bases of the junction unmatched. Per germline, CDR1 LNHDA and CDR2 SQIVND (reference sequence). This record comes from a study of shared clonotypes between healthy human individuals. General study findings and limits: A few donors had 4% to 6.5% of their naive CD4 clonotypes in common.

In the original analysis: Filtering was not the same, since immunoSEQ gave junction-only sequences without quality scores. The method was immunoSEQ multiplex PCR; TCRdb's version includes in-frame clones alone and lacks a portion of them. Clone size and the V and J calls come from that table; the DNA yielded D and trimming. The sample shows 1,100,000 or so clones, approximately 80% of them seen only once. The sequence came from a man between 18 and 35 years old in good health. Some clones in this sample may be carry-over from other donors' samples. J is TRBJ2-3 and V is TRBV19; 8 bases map to TRBD2. The specimen was memory CD4+ T cells from PBMCs. Stated subset: CD45RA-negative fraction. CDR3 bases: TGTGCCAGTAGCCGACGGGAGGGGGCAGATACGCAGTATTTT. Protein product: CASSRREGADTQYF.